This TCR beta chain was recovered during a study of T cells in Graves' hyperthyroidism and ophthalmopathy. Notes on the study in general: Among clonotypes expanded in thyroid above 0.001, most were also found in blood.

This clonotype has a count of ten or more. Its antigen is unknown. Amplified TCR beta CDR3 regions derived from RNA transcripts. With the HTBI primer set, the TCR CDR3 went through a first round of RT-PCR. MiXCR was run by TCRdb on the multiplex PCR reads, yielding one entry per CDR3 protein. The sample has 390,000 or so distinct CDR3 sequences; 14% to 15% are singletons. Uncontrolled infection, other autoimmune disease, pregnancy and lactation each barred patients from inclusion. Sequenced: blood. The source of this sequence is a man aged 18 to 29 with Graves' ophthalmopathy.

The CDR3 nucleotides read TGCAGCGTCGCCGACACTAGCGGGAGCTCCTACAATGAGCAGTTCTTC. Encoded protein: CSVADTSGSSYNEQFF. The chain carries TRBV29-1 and TRBJ2-1, with 11 nucleotides matching TRBD2. The length of the CDR3 is 16 residues. Germline V CDR1 and CDR2: SQVTM, ANQGSEA. J was trimmed by 0 bases and V by 6 bases; bases with no gene match: 7.